This T cell receptor (beta chain) originates from a study of T cell responses to AZD1222 COVID-19 vaccine (dated by TCRdb to the early 2020s). Turning to the overall study: A total of around 240 trial participants underwent TCR sequencing, of whom about 210 had received two doses of AZD1222 and roughly 26 had received two doses of the MenACWY control vaccine. Trial participants were enrolled by age into 18-55, 56-69 and 70-plus year subgroups, with 148, 28 and 57 TCR-sequenced participants respectively.

The CDR3 regions of human TCRbeta chains were subjected to immunosequencing. Regarding the original processing steps: Repertoire TCRs were matched against a reference library of SARS-CoV-2-specific TCRs generated with the MIRA antigen-specificity platform. Breadth was defined as the fraction of unique TCRs that were SARS-CoV-2-associated, and depth was defined as the fraction of total T cells that were SARS-CoV-2-associated. Each spike-specific TCR was assigned to its reactive spike region and to a CD4 or CD8 class using the MIRA data. Log10-transformed breadth and depth values were compared by one-way ANOVA with Sidak's multiple comparisons tests. TCRdb provides this immuneACCESS table in a form limited to in-frame rearrangements. Some clones are lacking; in checked studies, under half of them reflect an unresolved V gene, and why the rest are absent is not known. The V and J calls and clone size come from that table; D and trimming were worked out from the DNA. In all, the sample holds approximately 100,000 clones, and about 90% of those were seen once. The ten largest clones take up about 4% of the sample.

This clone showed up just once. Its target antigen remains unknown. No much larger clonotype is one base removed from it; base qualities were not supplied. Explained via the paper, the time point label denotes: about 28 days (+/-7) after the second vaccine dose. AZD1222 recipients whose second dose came at about 4 weeks and those whose second dose came at about 12 weeks were combined into one group, since spike-specific TCR depth and breadth did not differ between the two schedules. Samples from vaccinated people were obtained from the UK trials COV001 and COV002, which included a single-blind randomized controlled phase 2/3 trial of AZD1222 (ChAdOx1 nCoV-19) in healthy adults. For TCRbeta chain sequencing, PBMC samples were collected from trial participants at day 0 and at day 28 after the second dose. The trim is 0 bases for V and 5 bases for J, with a gap of 13 bases between the germline ends. The germline V gene sets CDR1 to LGHNA and CDR2 to YNFKEQ. The CDR3 contains 15 residues, cysteine and phenylalanine counted. The CDR3 DNA has 45 bases and is translated from base 1.

Summary of the overall study and its limitations: After two AZD1222 doses, both the breadth and the depth of spike-specific TCRs were significantly higher than at day 0 and than in MenACWY recipients. Participants were mostly white British, with more females than males. The authors suggested clonal diversity may have been underestimated. The 56-69-year group was small, and its depth increase did not reach significance, likely because of low power. The whole spike protein was spanned by vaccine-associated CD4 TCRs, and dominant responses were seen in regions 160-218 and 743-854. Because no day 14 peak-response samples were available, repertoires were characterized only after the peak T cell response. Only six AZD1222 recipients were SARS-CoV-2 seropositive at baseline, limiting conclusions about previously exposed vaccinees. Epitopes outside the regions mutated in the B.1.351 and B.1.1.7 variants were reportedly recognized by nearly half of the unique spike-specific TCRs.

This clonotype was sampled from an adult who received the AZD1222 COVID-19 vaccine. Material: peripheral blood, obtained 28 days after the second AZD1222 dose. This chain is built from TRBV4-2 and TRBJ1-2; no D gene call is confident. The DNA reads as follows: TGTGCCAGCAGCCAAGACGAACAACTGGAGTATGGCTACACCTTC. It translates as CASSQDEQLEYGYTF.